This T cell receptor beta chain is drawn from a study of CD8 T cells in Susac syndrome. The V gene's germline CDR1 is PRHDT and CDR2 FYEKMQ (reference sequence). V shed 4 bases, J shed 6 bases, and the junction held 13 bases outside the gene matches. CDR3 length equals 17 residues. Study-wide results and caveats: The total CD8+ repertoires yielded 15 to 20 Susac-specific public clones and the CD8+ TEMRA repertoires yielded five.

Random hexamers primed reverse transcription of about 0.45 to 1 ug RNA. The immunoSEQ assay covered 54 Vbeta and 13 Jbeta segments for CDR3. TCRdb used MiXCR to reprocess the immunoSEQ multiplex PCR reads, holding one entry per CDR3 protein. The sample lists fewer than 85,000 distinct CDR3 sequences; around 94% were seen once. Points on this clonotype: Antigen: not known.

This clonotype was obtained from a human donor with Susac syndrome. Source material: CD8+ T cells from PBMCs. The chain couples TRBV13 to TRBJ2-4; TRBD1 matches at 9 bases. The CDR3: CASSSTQGDRDGNIQYF. The DNA of the CDR3 is TGTGCCAGCAGCTCGACTCAGGGGGACAGGGACGGAAACATTCAGTACTTC.